The clone carrying this TCR beta chain was counted between two and nine times. The sample is drawn from a study of blood T cell repertoires in COVID-19. Study summary: Samples came from the United States, Italy and Spain, spanning acute and convalescent COVID-19. The cDNA or gDNA used as material had been derived from T cells, B-cell-depleted T cells, or PBMCs.

Original analysis: Using reference gene primer amplification, nucleated cell counts were estimated. The repertoire was sequenced with immunoSEQ multiplex PCR; TCRdb's copy has only in-frame clones and lacks some. V, J and clone size are taken as reported in that table, and D and trimming were inferred from the DNA itself. The data show some 87,000 clones, over 75% seen once. The CDR3 has 16 amino acids. The germline CDR1 and CDR2 sequences are SGDLS and YYNGEE. V was clipped by 4 bases and J by 4 bases; unmatched bases: 11. Sequenced sample: peripheral blood. This clonotype was sampled from a human donor in a cohort sampled during active COVID-19. The chain couples TRBV9 to TRBJ1-2, with 9 bases matching TRBD1. The CDR3 coding sequence is TGTGCCAGCAGCCCCATCGTGGGGACAGGGAGCTATGGCTACACCTTC. Translating it yields CASSPIVGTGSYGYTF. The full variable domain, rest sourced from reference TRBV9 and TRBJ1-2, is DSGVTQTPKHLITATGQRVTLRCSPRSGDLSVYWYQQSLDQGLQFLIQYYNGEERAKGNILERFSAQQFPDLHSELNLSSLELGDSALYFCASSPIVGTGSYGYTFGSGTRLTVV.